This T cell receptor (beta chain) was identified during a study of cytomegalovirus exposure and HLA in healthy donors. Study in general: An early data release held 79 million or so unique TCRs from HLA-typed donors. Approximately 81% of several hundred genotyped donors fell in the Caucasian-associated ancestry cluster. Study findings and constraints: For most subjects, TCR beta sequences were reported to predict HLA-A and HLA-B alleles with accuracy.

On this clone: Its antigen remains unknown.

The germline V gene encodes CDR1 MGHDK and CDR2 SYGVNS. Trimming removed 6 bases at V and 5 bases at J, with 9 bases between. The CDR3 runs 12 residues. The PCR had 60 Vbeta and 13 Jbeta primers. Using immunoSEQ multiplex PCR, the repertoire was profiled, and TCRdb retains in-frame clones only, with some absent. The sample gives approximately 110,000 clones, around 72% of which show up once; just over 8% is in the top ten. This receptor was obtained from a woman in her thirties or forties in good health and CMV-seropositive. Sequences were obtained from PBMCs. The chain has TRBV25-1 and TRBJ2-3, with D maybe TRBD1 (5 bases). The CDR3 region is CASRGHRDTQYF. The CDR3 DNA sequence: TGTGCCAGCAGGGGGCATCGAGATACGCAGTATTTT.